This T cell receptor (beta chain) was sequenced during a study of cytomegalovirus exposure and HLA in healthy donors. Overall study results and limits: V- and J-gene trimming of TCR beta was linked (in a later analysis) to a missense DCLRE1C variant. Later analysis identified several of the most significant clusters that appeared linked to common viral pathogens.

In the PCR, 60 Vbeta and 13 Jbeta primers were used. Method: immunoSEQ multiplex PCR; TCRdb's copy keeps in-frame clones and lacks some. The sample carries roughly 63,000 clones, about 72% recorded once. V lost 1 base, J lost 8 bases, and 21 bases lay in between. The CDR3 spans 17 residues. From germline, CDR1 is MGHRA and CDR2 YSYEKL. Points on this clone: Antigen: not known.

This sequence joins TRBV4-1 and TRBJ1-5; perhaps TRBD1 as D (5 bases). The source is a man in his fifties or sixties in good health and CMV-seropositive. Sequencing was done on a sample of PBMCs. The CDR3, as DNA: TGCGCCAGCAGCCAAGGTGCGGACACCGTGCCTAGGAAGCCCCAGCATTTT. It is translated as CASSQGADTVPRKPQHF.